This T cell receptor (beta chain) emerged from a study of blood T cell repertoires in COVID-19 (dated by TCRdb to 2019 to 2021). Looking at the study overall: The collaborator samples originated in the United States, Italy and Spain and spanned the acute and convalescent phases of COVID-19. The samples were drawn from the first 160 participants of the ongoing ImmuneRACE study and from over 950 subjects provided by 6 global collaborators. Nearly every sample came with metadata listing a de-identified subject ID, COVID-19 status, age in years and sex. A freely available public database, intended as a resource for researchers studying the immune response to SARS-CoV-2, is where the repertoires were released. Where available, HLA class I and class II types were obtained from metadata supplied by the sample provider rather than from assay-based typing. The dataset comprised deeply sampled blood TCRbeta repertoires from subjects exposed to, actively infected with, or recovered from COVID-19. The material from the prospective study consisted of cDNA or gDNA derived from T cells, B-cell-depleted T cells, or PBMCs. The paper's findings and limits, for the study overall: Clinical and demographic metadata were provided uncurated, with the amount varying by source and participant.

Comment on this clone: The target of this receptor is not known. Base-call qualities are not available, and no considerably larger clone is one nucleotide away.

The collaborating institutions used their own protocols to collect whole blood in K2EDTA tubes. Collaborator samples were shipped for TCRbeta analysis as frozen whole blood, isolated PBMCs, or DNA extracted from either sample type. TCRbeta CDR3 regions were amplified from genomic DNA using the immunoSEQ Assay, a bias-controlled multiplex PCR. Per the source publication's procedure: The number of nucleated cells in each sample was estimated from the amplification of reference gene primers within the assay. To quantify the absolute abundance of each unique TCRbeta CDR3 rearrangement, sequence reads were collapsed and filtered. For each sample, productive Simpson clonality was calculated as the square root of Simpson's diversity index over productive rearrangements. In TCRdb, the immuneACCESS table is reduced to in-frame sequences with V and J assigned. These tables do not hold every clone; where another copy was compared, an unresolved V gene accounts for under half, and the others remain unexplained. The V and J calls and clone size come from that table; D and trimming were worked out from the DNA. Here the sample has some 120,000 clones; 75% to 85% occur a single time. Around 18% of the sample lies in the top ten.

V is trimmed back by 5 bases and J by 1 base, and the junction contains 2 bases that no gene match accounts for. The germline V gene sets CDR1 to SGHTA and CDR2 to FQGNSA. The CDR3 starts with the cysteine, ends with the phenylalanine, and has 13 residues. The CDR3 DNA has 39 bases and is translated from base 1. The sequence joins TRBV7-2 to TRBJ2-7; TRBD1 lines up with 7 middle nucleotides. This receptor was taken from a man aged 80 or over with acute or convalescent COVID-19. Sequences were obtained from peripheral blood. For the CDR3, the sequence is CASSRGPSYEQYF. The DNA sequence is given as TGTGCCAGCAGCAGGGGGCCATCCTACGAGCAGTACTTC.